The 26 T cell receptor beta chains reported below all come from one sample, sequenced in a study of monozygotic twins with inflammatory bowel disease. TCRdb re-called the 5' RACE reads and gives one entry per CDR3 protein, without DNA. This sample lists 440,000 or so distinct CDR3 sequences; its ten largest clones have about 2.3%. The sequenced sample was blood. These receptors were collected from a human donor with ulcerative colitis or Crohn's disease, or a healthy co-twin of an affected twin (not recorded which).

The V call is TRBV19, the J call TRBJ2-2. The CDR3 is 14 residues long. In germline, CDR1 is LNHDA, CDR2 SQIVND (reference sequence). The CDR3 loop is CATRRDSNTGELFF. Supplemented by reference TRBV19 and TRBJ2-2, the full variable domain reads DGGITQSPKYLFRKEGQNVTLSCEQNLNHDAMYWYRQDPGQGLRLIYYSQIVNDFQKGDIAEGYSVSREKKESFPLTVTSAQKNPTAFYLCATRRDSNTGELFFGEGSRLTVL.

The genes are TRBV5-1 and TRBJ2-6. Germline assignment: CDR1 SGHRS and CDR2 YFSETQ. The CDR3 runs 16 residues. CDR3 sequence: CASSLEGTSGANVLTF. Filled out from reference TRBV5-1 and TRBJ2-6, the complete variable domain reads KAGVTQTPRYLIKTRGQQVTLSCSPISGHRSVSWYQQTPGQGLQFLFEYFSETQRNKGNFPGRFSGRQFSNSRSEMNVSTLELGDSALYLCASSLEGTSGANVLTFGAGSRLTVL.

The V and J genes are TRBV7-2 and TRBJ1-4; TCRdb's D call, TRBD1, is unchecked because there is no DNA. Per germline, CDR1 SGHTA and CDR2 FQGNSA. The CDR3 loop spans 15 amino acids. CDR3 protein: CASSPGDRANEKLFF. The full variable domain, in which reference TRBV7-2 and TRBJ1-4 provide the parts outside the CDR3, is GAGVSQSPSNKVTEKGKDVELRCDPISGHTALYWYRQSLGQGLEFLIYFQGNSAPDKSGLPSDRFSAERTGGSVSTLTIQRTQQEDSAVYLCASSPGDRANEKLFFGSGTQLSVL.

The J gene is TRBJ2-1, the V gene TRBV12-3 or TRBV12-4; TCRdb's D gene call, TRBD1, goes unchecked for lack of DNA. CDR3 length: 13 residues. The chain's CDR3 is CASRGLPGYEQLF.

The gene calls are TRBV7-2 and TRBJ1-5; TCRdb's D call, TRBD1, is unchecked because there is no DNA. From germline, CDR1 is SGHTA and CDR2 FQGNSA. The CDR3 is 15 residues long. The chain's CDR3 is CASSSTGGGNQPQHF.

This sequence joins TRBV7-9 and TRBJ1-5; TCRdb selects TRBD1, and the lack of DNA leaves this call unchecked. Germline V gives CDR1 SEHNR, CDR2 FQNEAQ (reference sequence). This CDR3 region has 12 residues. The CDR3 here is CAWGGANQPQHF.

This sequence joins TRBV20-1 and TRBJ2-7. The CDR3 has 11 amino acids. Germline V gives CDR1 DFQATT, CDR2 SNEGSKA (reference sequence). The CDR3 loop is CSAGLYYEQYF.

CDR3: CASSVDPILAGVTDTQYF. The V gene is TRBV9, the J gene TRBJ2-3; TCRdb's D call of TRBD2 is untestable without DNA. Germline V CDR1 and CDR2: SGDLS, YYNGEE. The CDR3 has 18 amino acids.

The CDR3: CAWSVHGTGANVLTF. V is TRBV30 and J is TRBJ2-6; without DNA, the TCRdb call of TRBD1 cannot be checked. The germline CDR1 and CDR2 sequences are GTSNPN and SVGIG (reference sequence). CDR3 length equals 15 residues.

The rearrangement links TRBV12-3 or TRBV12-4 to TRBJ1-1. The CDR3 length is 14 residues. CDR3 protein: CASSLNNRNTEAFF.

The CDR3 sequence: CASSPGHGQGWYGYTF. V gene TRBV7-2 combines with J gene TRBJ1-2; absent DNA, TCRdb's TRBD1 call cannot be checked. The CDR3 totals 16 residues. Looked up from germline, CDR1 is SGHTA and CDR2 is FQGNSA.

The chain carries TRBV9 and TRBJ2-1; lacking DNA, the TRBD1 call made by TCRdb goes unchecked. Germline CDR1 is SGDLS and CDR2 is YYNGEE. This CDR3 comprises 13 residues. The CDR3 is CASSVEGKGRPKF.

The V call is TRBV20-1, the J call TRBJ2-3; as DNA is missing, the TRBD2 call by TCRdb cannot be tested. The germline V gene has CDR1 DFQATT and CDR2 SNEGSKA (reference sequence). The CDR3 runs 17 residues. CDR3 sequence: CSASLSSGRMITDTQYF.

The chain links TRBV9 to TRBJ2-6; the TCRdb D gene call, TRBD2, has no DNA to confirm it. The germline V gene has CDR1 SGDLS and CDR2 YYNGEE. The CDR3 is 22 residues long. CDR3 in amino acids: CASRTRSGGVLDNSSGANVLTF.

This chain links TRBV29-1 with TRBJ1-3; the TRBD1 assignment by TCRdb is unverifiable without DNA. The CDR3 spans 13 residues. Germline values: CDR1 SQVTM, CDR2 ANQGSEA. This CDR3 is CSVGGGTGNTIYF. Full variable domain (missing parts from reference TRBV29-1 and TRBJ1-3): SAVISQKPSRDICQRGTSLTIQCQVDSQVTMMFWYRQQPGQSLTLIATANQGSEATYESGFVIDKFPISRPNLTFSTLTVSNMSPEDSSIYLCSVGGGTGNTIYFGEGSWLTVV.

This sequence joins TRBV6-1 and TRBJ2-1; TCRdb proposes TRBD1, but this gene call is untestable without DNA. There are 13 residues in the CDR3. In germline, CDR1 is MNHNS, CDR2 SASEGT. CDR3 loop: CASTPGFYNEQFF.

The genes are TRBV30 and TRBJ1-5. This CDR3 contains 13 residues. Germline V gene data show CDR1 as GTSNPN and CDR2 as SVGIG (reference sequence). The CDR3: CAWSVQGYQPQHF.

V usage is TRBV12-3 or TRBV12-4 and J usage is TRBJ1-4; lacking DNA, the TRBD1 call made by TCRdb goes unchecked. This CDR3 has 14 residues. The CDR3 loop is CASTLGTANEKLFF.

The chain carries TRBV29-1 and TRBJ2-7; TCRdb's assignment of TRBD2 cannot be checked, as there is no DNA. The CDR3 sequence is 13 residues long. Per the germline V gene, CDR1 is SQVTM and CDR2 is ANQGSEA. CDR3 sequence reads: CSVGERVSYEQYF.

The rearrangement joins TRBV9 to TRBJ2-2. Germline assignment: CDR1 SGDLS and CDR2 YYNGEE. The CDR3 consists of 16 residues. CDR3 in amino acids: CASSVASDINTGELFF.

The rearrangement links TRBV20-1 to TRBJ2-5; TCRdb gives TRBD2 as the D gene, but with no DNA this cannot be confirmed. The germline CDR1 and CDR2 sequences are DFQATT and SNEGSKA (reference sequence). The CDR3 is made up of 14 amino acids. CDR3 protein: CSARGGGGWETQYF.

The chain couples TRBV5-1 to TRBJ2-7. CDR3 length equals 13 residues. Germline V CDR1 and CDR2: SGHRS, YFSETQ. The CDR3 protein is CASSLDASYEQYF.

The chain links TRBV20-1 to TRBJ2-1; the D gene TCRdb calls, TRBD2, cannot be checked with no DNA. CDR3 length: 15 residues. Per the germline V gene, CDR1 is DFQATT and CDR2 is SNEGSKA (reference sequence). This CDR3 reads CSASWGLDSDNEQFF.

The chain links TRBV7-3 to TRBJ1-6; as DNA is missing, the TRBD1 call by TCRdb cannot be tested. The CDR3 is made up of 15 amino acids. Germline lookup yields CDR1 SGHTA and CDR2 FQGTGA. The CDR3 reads CASSTGQGDNSPLHF.

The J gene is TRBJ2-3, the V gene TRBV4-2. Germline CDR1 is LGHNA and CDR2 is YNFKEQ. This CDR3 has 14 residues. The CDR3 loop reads CASSALLASDTQYF.

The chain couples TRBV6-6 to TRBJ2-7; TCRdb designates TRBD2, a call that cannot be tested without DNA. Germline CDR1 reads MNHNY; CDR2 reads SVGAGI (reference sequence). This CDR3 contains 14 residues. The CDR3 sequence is CASSREGYSYEQYF.